These 15 T cell receptor beta chains were all obtained from the same sample, sequenced in a study of beta chain features in type 1 diabetes. The isolated RNA, all of it, was reverse transcribed, so expressed TCRB transcripts were what got sequenced. Produced via immunoSEQ multiplex PCR; TCRdb's table is partial and in-frame only. Of about 250,000 clones in the sample, over 12% were seen once. The sample was naive CD4+ T cells from blood. The receptors shown here come from a woman aged 40 to 50 in good health.

V and J are TRBV6-5 and TRBJ2-7, with a weak D call TRBD1 (5 bases). The CDR3 has 16 amino acids. The germline gives CDR1 MNHEY, CDR2 SVGAGI. V was trimmed by 0 bases and J by 2 bases, leaving 14 bases between them. CDR3: CASSYSSRGRAYEQYF. The CDR3 DNA reads TGTGCCAGCAGTTACTCGAGTAGGGGCCGAGCCTACGAGCAGTACTTC.

This clone was recorded a few times. The CDR3 DNA reads as TGTGCCAGTAGTGTGAGGGAAACCCAGCATTTT. It translates to CASSVRETQHF. The genes are TRBV19 and TRBJ1-5; D is unresolved. Deletions cut 5 bases from V and 11 bases from J, with 10 bases between. Looked up from germline, CDR1 is LNHDA and CDR2 is SQIVND (reference sequence). The length of the CDR3 is 11 residues. Based on the CDR3 plus reference TRBV19 and TRBJ1-5, the full variable domain is DGGITQSPKYLFRKEGQNVTLSCEQNLNHDAMYWYRQDPGQGLRLIYYSQIVNDFQKGDIAEGYSVSREKKESFPLTVTSAQKNPTAFYLCASSVRETQHFGDGTRLSIL.

The chain couples TRBV7-9 to TRBJ2-1, with TRBD2 matching over 7 bases. CDR3 length: 14 amino acids. V trimming: 4 bases; J trimming: 2 bases; junction bases outside the gene matches: 2. Germline V gene lookup returns CDR1 SEHNR and CDR2 FQNEAQ (reference sequence). CDR3: CASSSGGTYNEQFF. CDR3 nucleotide sequence: TGTGCCAGCAGCTCGGGGGGTACCTACAATGAGCAGTTCTTC.

The genes are TRBV12-5 and TRBJ2-7; D call uncertain. Trimming pared 3 bases from V and 2 bases from J, leaving 2 bases between. The CDR3 runs to 11 residues. The V gene's germline CDR1 is LGHNT and CDR2 FRNRAP. The CDR3 sequence is CASGFTYEQYF. The CDR3 coding sequence is TGTGCTAGTGGTTTCACCTACGAGCAGTACTTC.

The chain uses TRBV2 and TRBJ2-1, with 14 positions matching TRBD2. The CDR3 sequence is 15 residues long. Trimming took 4 bases from V and 10 from J; bases not matched to a gene: 6. Germline CDR1 reads SNHLY; CDR2 reads FYNNEI. In nucleotides, the CDR3 is TGTGCCAGCAGTGTTACGGGACTAGCGGGGGAAGAGCAGTTCTTC. Residues: CASSVTGLAGEEQFF.

The chain joins TRBV18 to TRBJ2-7; D unresolved. Trimming pared 0 bases from V and 2 bases from J, leaving 5 bases between. Per germline, CDR1 KGHSH and CDR2 LQKENI. The CDR3 contains 13 residues. CDR3 DNA sequence: TGTGCCAGCTCACCACCCTTCGCCTACGAGCAGTACTTC. It translates to CASSPPFAYEQYF.

This chain connects TRBV25-1 to TRBJ2-5; 7 nucleotides agree with TRBD2. The CDR3 is 16 amino acids. Germline V gene sequence: CDR1 MGHDK, CDR2 SYGVNS. With V trimmed by 3 bases and J by 3 bases, 10 bases remained unmatched. The CDR3: CASSDRLPGREETQYF. CDR3 DNA sequence: TGTGCCAGCAGTGACCGACTACCAGGGAGGGAAGAGACCCAGTACTTC. The complete variable domain, with remaining parts taken from reference TRBV25-1 and TRBJ2-5, reads EADIYQTPRYLVIGTGKKITLECSQTMGHDKMYWYQQDPGMELHLIHYSYGVNSTEKGDLSSESTVSRIRTEHFPLTLESARPSHTSQYLCASSDRLPGREETQYFGPGTRLLVL.

The gene calls are TRBV5-6 and TRBJ1-2; 10 bases fit TRBD1. This CDR3 is built from 17 residues. V lost 2 bases to trimming and J lost 3 bases; unmatched junction nucleotides: 10. The germline V gene encodes CDR1 SGHDT and CDR2 YYEEEE. The CDR3 DNA sequence: TGTGCCAGCAGCTTAATCCACGGACAGGGGGAAGACTATGGCTACACCTTC. The encoded protein is CASSLIHGQGEDYGYTF.

This clone was seen a few times. Other DNA variants within this sample encode the same CDR3. V gene TRBV18 combines with J gene TRBJ1-1; TRBD1 matches at 7 bases. The CDR3 is 14 residues long. V was clipped by 1 base and J by 2 bases; unmatched bases: 1. CDR1 and CDR2 from the germline V gene are KGHSH and LQKENI. The CDR3 region is CASSPQGANTEAFF. The DNA of the CDR3 is TGTGCCAGCTCACCACAGGGGGCCAACACTGAAGCTTTCTTT. The full variable domain, with the rest looked up from reference TRBV18 and TRBJ1-1, is NAGVMQNPRHLVRRRGQEARLRCSPMKGHSHVYWYRQLPEEGLKFMVYLQKENIIDESGMPKERFSAEFPKEGPSILRIQQVVRGDSAAYFCASSPQGANTEAFFGQGTRLTVV.

The gene calls are TRBV10-3 and TRBJ2-3, with D possibly TRBD2 on 6 matching bases. CDR1 is ENHRY, CDR2 SYGVKD, per germline. This CDR3 comprises 15 residues. Trimming cost V 2 bases and J 1 base, with 10 bases left between them. The CDR3 region has the DNA TGTGCCATCAGTGAGGTGCAGCGGGGCACAGATACGCAGTATTTT. This translates into CAISEVQRGTDTQYF.

The CDR3 region has the DNA TGTGCCAGCAGTAGGACAGGGGAAGACTATGGCTACACCTTC. This encodes CASSRTGEDYGYTF. This rearrangement joins TRBV2 to TRBJ1-2, with 9 bases identical to TRBD1. Germline-derived CDR1 and CDR2 are SNHLY and FYNNEI. This CDR3 is 14 amino acids long. Losses at the gene ends were 5 bases for V and 3 bases for J; bases not matched to a gene: 4.

The chain recombines TRBV7-2 with TRBJ2-7, with 8 positions matching TRBD1. J was trimmed by 3 bases and V by 2 bases; bases with no gene match: 6. The CDR3 has 15 residues. Germline V CDR1 and CDR2: SGHTA, FQGNSA. The chain's CDR3 is CASSLTDRVHYEQYF. The CDR3 bases are TGTGCCAGCAGCTTAACGGACAGGGTGCACTACGAGCAGTACTTC. The variable domain in full, with the rest retrieved from reference TRBV7-2 and TRBJ2-7, is GAGVSQSPSNKVTEKGKDVELRCDPISGHTALYWYRQSLGQGLEFLIYFQGNSAPDKSGLPSDRFSAERTGGSVSTLTIQRTQQEDSAVYLCASSLTDRVHYEQYFGPGTRLTVT.

V gene TRBV4-2 combines with J gene TRBJ2-5; 11 nucleotides line up with TRBD2. The ends lost 0 bases at V and 2 bases at J; junction bases unmatched: 2. Germline loops: CDR1 LGHNA, CDR2 YNFKEQ. The CDR3 is 16 amino acids. The CDR3 sequence is CASSQESSGGQETQYF. The CDR3 region has the DNA TGTGCCAGCAGCCAAGAGTCTAGCGGGGGGCAAGAGACCCAGTACTTC.

This clone was counted between two and nine times. V is TRBV4-1 and J is TRBJ2-3; possibly TRBD2 for D (7 bases). Germline V CDR1 and CDR2: MGHRA, YSYEKL. Trimming stripped 4 bases from V and 6 bases from J, with 14 bases between. The CDR3 loop spans 14 amino acids. CDR3 in DNA: TGCGCCAGCAGCCTGACGGGGGGCGAGGATACGCAGTATTTT. Its translation: CASSLTGGEDTQYF.

The rearrangement links TRBV6-5 to TRBJ2-7, with 11 bases identical to TRBD1. Germline trimming cut 2 bases from V and 7 bases from J; bases unmatched to any gene: 7. This CDR3 contains 15 residues. Germline V lookup: CDR1 MNHEY, CDR2 SVGAGI. CDR3 nucleotides: TGTGCCAGCAGTTACCGGGACAGGGGGTTCGGAGAGCAGTACTTC. The encoded protein is CASSYRDRGFGEQYF.